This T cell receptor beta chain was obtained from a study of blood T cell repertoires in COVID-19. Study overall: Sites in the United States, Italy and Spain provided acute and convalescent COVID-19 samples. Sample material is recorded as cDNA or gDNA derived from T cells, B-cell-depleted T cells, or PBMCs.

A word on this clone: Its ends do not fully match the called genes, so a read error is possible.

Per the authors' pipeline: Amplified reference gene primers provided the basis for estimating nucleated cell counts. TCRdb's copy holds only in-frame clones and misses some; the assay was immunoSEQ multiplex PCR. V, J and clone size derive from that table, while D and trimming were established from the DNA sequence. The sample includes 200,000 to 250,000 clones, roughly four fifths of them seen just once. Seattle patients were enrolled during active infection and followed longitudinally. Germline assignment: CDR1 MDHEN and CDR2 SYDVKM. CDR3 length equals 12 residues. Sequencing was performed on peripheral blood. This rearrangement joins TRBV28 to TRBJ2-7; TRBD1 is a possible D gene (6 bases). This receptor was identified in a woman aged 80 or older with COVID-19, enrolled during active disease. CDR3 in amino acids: CASSLPRQALFF. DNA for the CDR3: TGTGCCAGCAGCCTACCTCGACAGGCTCTATTCTTC.